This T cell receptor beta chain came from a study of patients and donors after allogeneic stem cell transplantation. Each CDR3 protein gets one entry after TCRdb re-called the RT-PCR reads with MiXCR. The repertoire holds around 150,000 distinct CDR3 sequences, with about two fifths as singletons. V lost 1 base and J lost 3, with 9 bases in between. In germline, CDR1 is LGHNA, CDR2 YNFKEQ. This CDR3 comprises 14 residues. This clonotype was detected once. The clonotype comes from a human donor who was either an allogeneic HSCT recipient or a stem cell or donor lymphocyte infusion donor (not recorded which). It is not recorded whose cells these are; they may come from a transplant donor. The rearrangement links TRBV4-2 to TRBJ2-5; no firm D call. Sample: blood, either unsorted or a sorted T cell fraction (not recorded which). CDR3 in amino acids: CASSQATEEETQYF. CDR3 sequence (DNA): TGTGCCAGCAGCCAAGCAACAGAAGAAGAGACCCAGTACTTC.